Below are 3 T cell receptor beta chains sequenced from a single sample in a study of blood T cell repertoires in COVID-19. The assay was immunoSEQ multiplex PCR, and TCRdb's table has in-frame clones only and misses some. The data contain about 180,000 clones, more than 85% of them singletons. The sample was peripheral blood. The receptor set was obtained from a woman aged 25 to 39 with active or convalescent COVID-19.

V gene TRBV24-1 combines with J gene TRBJ2-1; the D gene is possibly TRBD1 (6 bases). The V gene lost 7 bases and the J gene lost 6 bases, with 18 bases spanning the gap. The CDR3 spans 15 residues. The germline CDR1 and CDR2 sequences are KGHDR and SFDVKD. CDR3 in DNA: TGTGCCACCAGCCGCCGGCAGGGGAATTTCAATGAGCAGTTCTTC. This sequence encodes CATSRRQGNFNEQFF.

This chain links TRBV21-1 with TRBJ2-1; the table's D call of TRBD2 was not tested on the DNA. TRBV21-1 is reported as a pseudogene. The CDR3 loop spans 15 amino acids. The CDR3 sequence is CASIVTRSSYNEQFF. CDR3 coding DNA: TGTGCCAGCATAGTGACTAGGAGCTCCTACAATGAGCAGTTCTTC.

The chain uses TRBV30 and TRBJ1-4; 11 positions match TRBD1. The CDR3 has 15 residues. V trimming: 1 base; J trimming: 3 bases; junction bases outside the gene matches: 1. The germline V gene encodes CDR1 GTSNPN and CDR2 SVGIG (reference sequence). The DNA of the CDR3 is TGTGCCTGGAGTGAGGGACAGGGGGCTAATGAAAAACTGTTTTTT. Translated, it gives CAWSEGQGANEKLFF.